This TCR beta chain was recovered during a study of blood T cell repertoires in COVID-19. Study as a whole: Sources were T cells, B-cell-depleted T cells, or PBMCs; the material itself was cDNA or gDNA.

In the source study's methods: Amplifying reference gene primers gave estimates of nucleated cell counts. TCRdb's table, derived via immunoSEQ multiplex PCR, lists solely in-frame clones and lacks some. V and J calls and clone size are copied from that table; D and trimming were computed from the DNA. Of 150,000 to 180,000 clones listed, 70% to 85% are singletons. Seattle's enrolled individuals joined amid active infection and were then monitored longitudinally. Losses at the gene ends were 2 bases for V and 4 bases for J; bases not matched to a gene: 10. The CDR3 sequence is 18 residues long. Germline CDR1 reads GTSNPN; CDR2 reads SVGIG (reference sequence).

The TCR sequence derives from a man aged 55 to 70 with COVID-19, enrolled during active disease. Sequenced sample: peripheral blood. The chain couples TRBV30 to TRBJ2-1; TRBD2 aligns across 14 bases. As DNA, the CDR3 is TGTGCCTGGAGTCGCATAAACGGACTAGCGGGAGGATACAATGAGCAGTTCTTC. Translating gives CAWSRINGLAGGYNEQFF.